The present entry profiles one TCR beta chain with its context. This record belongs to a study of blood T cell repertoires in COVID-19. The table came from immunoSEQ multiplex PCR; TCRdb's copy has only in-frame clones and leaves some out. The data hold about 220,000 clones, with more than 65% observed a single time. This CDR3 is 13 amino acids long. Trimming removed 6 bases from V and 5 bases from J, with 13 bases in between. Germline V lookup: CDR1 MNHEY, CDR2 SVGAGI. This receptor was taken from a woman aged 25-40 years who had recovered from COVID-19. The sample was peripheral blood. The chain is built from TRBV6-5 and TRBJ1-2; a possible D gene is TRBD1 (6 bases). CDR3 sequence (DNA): TGTGCCAGCAGAGCAGGGGATGGGTATGGCTACACCTTC. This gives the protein CASRAGDGYGYTF.